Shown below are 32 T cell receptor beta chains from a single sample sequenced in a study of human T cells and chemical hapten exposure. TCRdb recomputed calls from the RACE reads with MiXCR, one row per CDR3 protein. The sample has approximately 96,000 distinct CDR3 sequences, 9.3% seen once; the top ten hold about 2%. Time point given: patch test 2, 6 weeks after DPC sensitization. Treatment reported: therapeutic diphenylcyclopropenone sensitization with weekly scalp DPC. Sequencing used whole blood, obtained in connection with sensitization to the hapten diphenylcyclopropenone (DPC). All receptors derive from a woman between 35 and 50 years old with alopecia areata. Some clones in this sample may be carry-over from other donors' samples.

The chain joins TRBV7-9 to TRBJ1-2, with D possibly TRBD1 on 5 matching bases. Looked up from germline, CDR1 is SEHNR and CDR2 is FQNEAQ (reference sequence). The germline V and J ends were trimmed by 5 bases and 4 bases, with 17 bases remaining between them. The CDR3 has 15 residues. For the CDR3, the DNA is TGTGCCAGCAGCCCTCGATCGGACGGGGCCTATGGCTACACCTTC. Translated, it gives CASSPRSDGAYGYTF.

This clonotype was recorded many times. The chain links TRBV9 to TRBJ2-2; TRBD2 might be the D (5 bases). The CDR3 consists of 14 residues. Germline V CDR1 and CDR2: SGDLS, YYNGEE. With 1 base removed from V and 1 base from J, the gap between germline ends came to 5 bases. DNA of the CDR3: TGTGCCAGCAGCGTAAGCGGGAACACCGGGGAGCTGTTTTTT. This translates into CASSVSGNTGELFF.

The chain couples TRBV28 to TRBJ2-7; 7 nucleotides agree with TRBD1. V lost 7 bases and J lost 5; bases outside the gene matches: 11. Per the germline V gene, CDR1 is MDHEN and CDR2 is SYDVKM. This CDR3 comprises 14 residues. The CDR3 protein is CASIQGGATDEQYF. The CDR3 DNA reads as TGTGCCAGCATCCAAGGGGGCGCGACAGACGAGCAGTACTTC.

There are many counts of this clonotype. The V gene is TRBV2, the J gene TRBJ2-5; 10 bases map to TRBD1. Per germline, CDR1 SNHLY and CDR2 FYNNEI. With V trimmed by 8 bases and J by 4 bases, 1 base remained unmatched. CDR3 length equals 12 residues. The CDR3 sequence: CASDRGLETQYF. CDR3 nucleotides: TGTGCCAGCGACAGGGGGCTAGAGACCCAGTACTTC.

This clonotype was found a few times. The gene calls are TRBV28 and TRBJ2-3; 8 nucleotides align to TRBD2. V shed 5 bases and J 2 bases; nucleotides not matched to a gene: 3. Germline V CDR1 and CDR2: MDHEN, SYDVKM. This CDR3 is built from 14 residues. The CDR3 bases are TGTGCCAGCAGTCGGGGGGGCCACACAGATACGCAGTATTTT. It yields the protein CASSRGGHTDTQYF.

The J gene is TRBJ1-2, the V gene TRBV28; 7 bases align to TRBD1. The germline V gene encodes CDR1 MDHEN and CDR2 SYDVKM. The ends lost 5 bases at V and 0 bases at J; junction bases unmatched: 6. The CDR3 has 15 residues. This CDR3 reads CASSAAQGANYGYTF. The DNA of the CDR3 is TGTGCCAGCAGTGCCGCGCAGGGGGCTAACTATGGCTACACCTTC.

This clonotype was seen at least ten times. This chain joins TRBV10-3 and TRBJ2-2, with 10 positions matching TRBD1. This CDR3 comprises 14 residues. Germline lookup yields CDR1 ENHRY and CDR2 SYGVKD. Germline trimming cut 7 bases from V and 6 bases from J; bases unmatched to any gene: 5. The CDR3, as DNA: TGTGCCATCACGGGGACAGGGGACGCCGGGGAGCTGTTTTTT. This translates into CAITGTGDAGELFF.

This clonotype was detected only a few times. The chain's CDR3 is CATRKGDSPLHF. The CDR3 nucleotides are TGTGCCACCAGGAAGGGGGATTCACCCCTCCACTTT. The chain links TRBV15 to TRBJ1-6; tentative D call: TRBD1 (6 bases). CDR3 length: 12 amino acids. The V gene lost 6 bases and the J gene lost 8 bases, with 8 bases spanning the gap. Germline CDR1 and CDR2: LNHNV and YYDKDF (reference sequence).

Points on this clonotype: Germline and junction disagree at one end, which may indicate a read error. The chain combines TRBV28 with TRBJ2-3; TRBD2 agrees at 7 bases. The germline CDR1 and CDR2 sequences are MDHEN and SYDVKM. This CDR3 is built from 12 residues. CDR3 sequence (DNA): TGTGCCAGTCGGCTGGGGCAGACTAGCCACACTTTT. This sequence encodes CASRLGQTSHTF.

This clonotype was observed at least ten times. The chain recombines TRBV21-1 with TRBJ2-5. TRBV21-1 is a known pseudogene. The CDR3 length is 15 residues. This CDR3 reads CASSTLDPIQETQYF. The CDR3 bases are TGTGCCAGCAGCACTCTCGACCCGATCCAAGAGACCCAGTACTTC.

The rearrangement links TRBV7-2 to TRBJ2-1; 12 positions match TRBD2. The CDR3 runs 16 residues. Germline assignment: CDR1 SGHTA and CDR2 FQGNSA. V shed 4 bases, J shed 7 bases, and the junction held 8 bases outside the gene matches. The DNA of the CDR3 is TGTGCCAGCAGCTCCAGGACTAGCGGGATAGGGAATGAGCAGTTCTTC. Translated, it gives CASSSRTSGIGNEQFF.

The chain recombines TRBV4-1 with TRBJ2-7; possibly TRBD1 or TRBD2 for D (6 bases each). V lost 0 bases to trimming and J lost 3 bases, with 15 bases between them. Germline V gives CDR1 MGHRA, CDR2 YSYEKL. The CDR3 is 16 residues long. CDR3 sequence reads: CASSQDPAGGGYEQYF. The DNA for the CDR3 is TGCGCCAGCAGCCAAGATCCCGCCGGGGGCGGCTACGAGCAGTACTTC.

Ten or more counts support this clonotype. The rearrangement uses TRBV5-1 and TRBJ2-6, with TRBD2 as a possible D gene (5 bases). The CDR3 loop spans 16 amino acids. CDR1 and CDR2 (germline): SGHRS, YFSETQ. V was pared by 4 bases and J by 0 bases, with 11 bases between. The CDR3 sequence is CASSLDGLSGANVLTF. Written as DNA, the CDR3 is TGCGCCAGCAGCCTGGACGGACTCTCTGGGGCCAACGTCCTGACTTTC.

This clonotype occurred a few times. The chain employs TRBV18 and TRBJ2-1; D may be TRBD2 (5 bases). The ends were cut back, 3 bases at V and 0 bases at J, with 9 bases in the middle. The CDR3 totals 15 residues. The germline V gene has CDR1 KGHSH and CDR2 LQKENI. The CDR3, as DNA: TGTGCCAGCTCACCCTCTGAGGGCTCCTACAATGAGCAGTTCTTC. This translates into CASSPSEGSYNEQFF.

The DNA for the CDR3 is TGCGCCAGCAGCTCAAGGACAGGGCGCTCCTACGAGCAGTACTTC. It yields the protein CASSSRTGRSYEQYF. This sequence joins TRBV5-1 and TRBJ2-7; 8 bases fit TRBD1. The CDR3 consists of 15 residues. Germline CDR1 is SGHRS and CDR2 is YFSETQ. Trimming took 3 bases from V and 0 from J; bases not matched to a gene: 5.

The CDR3 here is CSAQGLAGSPYEQYF. The CDR3 DNA sequence: TGCAGTGCCCAGGGACTAGCGGGAAGCCCCTACGAGCAGTACTTC. This rearrangement joins TRBV20-1 to TRBJ2-7, with TRBD2 identical over 13 bases. The V gene's germline CDR1 is DFQATT and CDR2 SNEGSKA (reference sequence). Trimming removed 6 bases from V and 2 bases from J; junction bases left unmatched: 7. The length of the CDR3 is 15 residues.

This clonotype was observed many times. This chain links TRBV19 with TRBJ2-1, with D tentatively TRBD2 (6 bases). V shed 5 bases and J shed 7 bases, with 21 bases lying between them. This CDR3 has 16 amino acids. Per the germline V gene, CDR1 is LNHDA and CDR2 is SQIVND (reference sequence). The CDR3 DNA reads TGTGCCAGTAGTCCCGCAGGGCGGGACTTGCGGAATGAGCAGTTCTTC. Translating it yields CASSPAGRDLRNEQFF. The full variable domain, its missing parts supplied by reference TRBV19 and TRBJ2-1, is DGGITQSPKYLFRKEGQNVTLSCEQNLNHDAMYWYRQDPGQGLRLIYYSQIVNDFQKGDIAEGYSVSREKKESFPLTVTSAQKNPTAFYLCASSPAGRDLRNEQFFGPGTRLTVL.

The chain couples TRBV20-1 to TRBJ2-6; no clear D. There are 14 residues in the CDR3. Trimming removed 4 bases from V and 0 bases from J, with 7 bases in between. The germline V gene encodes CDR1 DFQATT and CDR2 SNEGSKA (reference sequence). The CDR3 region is CSAMGPSGANVLTF. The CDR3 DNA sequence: TGCAGTGCTATGGGCCCCTCTGGGGCCAACGTCCTGACTTTC.

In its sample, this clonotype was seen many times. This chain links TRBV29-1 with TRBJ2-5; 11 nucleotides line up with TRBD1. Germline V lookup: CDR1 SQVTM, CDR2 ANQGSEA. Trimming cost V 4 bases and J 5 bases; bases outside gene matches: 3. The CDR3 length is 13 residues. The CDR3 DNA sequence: TGCAGCGTTGGGACAGGGGGCGGTGAGACCCAGTACTTC. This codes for CSVGTGGGETQYF.

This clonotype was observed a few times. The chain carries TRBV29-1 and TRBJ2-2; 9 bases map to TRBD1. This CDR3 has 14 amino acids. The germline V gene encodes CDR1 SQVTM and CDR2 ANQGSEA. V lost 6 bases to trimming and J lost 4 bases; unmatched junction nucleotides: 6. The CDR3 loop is CSVTQGAGTGELFF. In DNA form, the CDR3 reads TGCAGCGTGACACAGGGGGCCGGCACCGGGGAGCTGTTTTTT.

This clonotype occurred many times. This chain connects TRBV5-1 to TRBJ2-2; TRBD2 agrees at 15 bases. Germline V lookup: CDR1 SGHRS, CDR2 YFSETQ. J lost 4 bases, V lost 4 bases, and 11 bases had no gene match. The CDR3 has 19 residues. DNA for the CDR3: TGCGCCAGCAGCCTGGTGGGGACTAGCGGGAGGCGTAGCACCGGGGAGCTGTTTTTT. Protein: CASSLVGTSGRRSTGELFF. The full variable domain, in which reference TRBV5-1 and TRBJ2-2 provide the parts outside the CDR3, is KAGVTQTPRYLIKTRGQQVTLSCSPISGHRSVSWYQQTPGQGLQFLFEYFSETQRNKGNFPGRFSGRQFSNSRSEMNVSTLELGDSALYLCASSLVGTSGRRSTGELFFGEGSRLTVL.

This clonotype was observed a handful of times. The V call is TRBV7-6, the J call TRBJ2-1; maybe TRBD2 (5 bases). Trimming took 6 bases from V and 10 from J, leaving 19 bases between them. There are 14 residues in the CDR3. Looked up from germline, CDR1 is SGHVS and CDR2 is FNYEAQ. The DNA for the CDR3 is TGTGCCAGCAGTAGGGTTGGGGAGCGTCTGGAGCAGTTCTTC. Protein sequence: CASSRVGERLEQFF.

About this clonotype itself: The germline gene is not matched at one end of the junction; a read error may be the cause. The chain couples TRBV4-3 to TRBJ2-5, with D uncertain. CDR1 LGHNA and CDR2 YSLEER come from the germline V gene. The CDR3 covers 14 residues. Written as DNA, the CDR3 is TGCGCCATCAGCCAAGTGATCGGGCAAGAGACCCAGTACTTC. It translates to CAISQVIGQETQYF.

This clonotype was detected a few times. The CDR3 coding sequence is TGTGCCAGCAGCCGAGCTCAGGGGCGGGAGACCCAGTACTTC. Translating it yields CASSRAQGRETQYF. V gene TRBV5-5 combines with J gene TRBJ2-5, with D tentatively TRBD1 (6 bases). With 4 bases removed from V and 5 bases from J, the gap between germline ends came to 15 bases. The CDR3 extends over 14 amino acids. CDR1 and CDR2 from the germline V gene are SGHKS and YYEKEE (reference sequence).

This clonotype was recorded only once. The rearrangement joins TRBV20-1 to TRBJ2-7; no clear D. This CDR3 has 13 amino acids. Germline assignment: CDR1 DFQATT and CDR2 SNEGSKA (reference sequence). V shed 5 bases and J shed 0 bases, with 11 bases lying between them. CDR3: CSAGRRSSYEQYF. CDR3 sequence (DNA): TGCAGTGCTGGTCGGCGGAGCTCCTACGAGCAGTACTTC.

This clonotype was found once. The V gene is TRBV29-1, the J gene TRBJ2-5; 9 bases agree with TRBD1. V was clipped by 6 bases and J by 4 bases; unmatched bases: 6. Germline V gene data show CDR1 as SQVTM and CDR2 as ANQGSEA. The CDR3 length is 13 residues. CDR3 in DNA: TGCAGCGTGGGACAGGGATCGGGAGAGACCCAGTACTTC. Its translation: CSVGQGSGETQYF. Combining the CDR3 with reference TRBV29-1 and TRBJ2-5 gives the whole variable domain SAVISQKPSRDICQRGTSLTIQCQVDSQVTMMFWYRQQPGQSLTLIATANQGSEATYESGFVIDKFPISRPNLTFSTLTVSNMSPEDSSIYLCSVGQGSGETQYFGPGTRLLVL.

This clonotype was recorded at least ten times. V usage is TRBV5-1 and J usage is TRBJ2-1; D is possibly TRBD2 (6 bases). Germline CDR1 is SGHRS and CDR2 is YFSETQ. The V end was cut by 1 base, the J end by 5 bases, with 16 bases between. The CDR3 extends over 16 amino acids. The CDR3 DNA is TGCGCCAGCAGCTTGATACCGGGACTGGGCGACAATGAGCAGTTCTTC. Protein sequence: CASSLIPGLGDNEQFF.

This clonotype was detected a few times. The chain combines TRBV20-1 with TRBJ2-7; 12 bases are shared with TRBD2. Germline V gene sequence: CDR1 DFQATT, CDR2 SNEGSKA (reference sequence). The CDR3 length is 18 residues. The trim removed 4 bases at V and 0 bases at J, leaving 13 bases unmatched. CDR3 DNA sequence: TGCAGTGCTAACTCTAGCGGGAGGGCCTTAGTCCTCTCCTACGAGCAGTACTTC. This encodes CSANSSGRALVLSYEQYF.

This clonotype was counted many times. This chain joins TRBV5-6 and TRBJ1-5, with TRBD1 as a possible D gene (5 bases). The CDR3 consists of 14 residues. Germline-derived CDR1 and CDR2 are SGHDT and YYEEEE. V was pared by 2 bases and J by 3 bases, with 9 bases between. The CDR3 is CASSFRDSNQPQHF. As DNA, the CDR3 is TGTGCCAGCAGCTTCAGGGATTCCAATCAGCCCCAGCATTTT. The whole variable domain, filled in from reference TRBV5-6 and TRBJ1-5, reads DAGVTQSPTHLIKTRGQQVTLRCSPKSGHDTVSWYQQALGQGPQFIFQYYEEEERQRGNFPDRFSGHQFPNYSSELNVNALLLGDSALYLCASSFRDSNQPQHFGDGTRLSIL.

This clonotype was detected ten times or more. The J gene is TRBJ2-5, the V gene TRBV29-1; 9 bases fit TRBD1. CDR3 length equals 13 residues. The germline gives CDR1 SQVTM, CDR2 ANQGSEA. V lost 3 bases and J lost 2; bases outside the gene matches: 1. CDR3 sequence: CSVDGTGQETQYF. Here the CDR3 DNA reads TGCAGCGTTGACGGGACAGGGCAAGAGACCCAGTACTTC.

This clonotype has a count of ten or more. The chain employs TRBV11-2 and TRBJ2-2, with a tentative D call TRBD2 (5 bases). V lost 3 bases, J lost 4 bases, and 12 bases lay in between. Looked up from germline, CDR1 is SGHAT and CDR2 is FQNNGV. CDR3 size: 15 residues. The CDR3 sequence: CASSFSYRGTGELFF. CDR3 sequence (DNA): TGTGCCAGCAGCTTCTCCTACCGGGGCACCGGGGAGCTGTTTTTT.

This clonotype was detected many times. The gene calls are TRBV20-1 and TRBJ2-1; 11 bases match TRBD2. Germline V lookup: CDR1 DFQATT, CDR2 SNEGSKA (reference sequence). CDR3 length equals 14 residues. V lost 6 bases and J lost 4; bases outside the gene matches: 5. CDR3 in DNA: TGCAGTGCCCCCCGGACTAGCGGGTACAATGAGCAGTTCTTC. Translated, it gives CSAPRTSGYNEQFF.